These T cell receptor beta chains were read from a single sample in a study of shared clonotypes between healthy human individuals. Sequenced by immunoSEQ multiplex PCR; TCRdb stores in-frame clones only, minus some. The data contain about 470,000 clones, around 79% of them singletons. Sequencing input: PBMCs. The receptors here all came from a woman aged 40 to 50 in good health. Some clones in this sample may be carry-over from other donors' samples. Each CDR3 is given with its conserved first and last residue. A D gene is named only where the DNA matches it firmly. Clone size, where shown, is once, few, many, or a class for clones that have expanded.

clone_size,j_call,v_call,d_call,cdr3_nt,cdr3_aa
-,TRBJ2-3,TRBV9,-,TGTGCCAGCAGCGCATACTCCGGGTTTAGCGGAGATACGCAGTATTTT,CASSAYSGFSGDTQYF
-,TRBJ2-5,TRBV18,TRBD1,TGTGCCAGCTCAGCCCGACAGGGGGCAGAGACCCAGTACTTC,CASSARQGAETQYF
-,TRBJ2-3,TRBV5-1,-,TGCGCCAGCAGCTTCTCGGGAGTAACCACAGATACGCAGTATTTT,CASSFSGVTTDTQYF
-,TRBJ2-3,TRBV6-4,-,TGTGCCCGACTACGCGCAGATACGCAGTATTTT,CARLRADTQYF
few,TRBJ2-2,TRBV7-3,TRBD2,TGTGCCAGCAGCTTATTAGCGGGAGGGGCCGGGGAGCTGTTTTTT,CASSLLAGGAGELFF
few,TRBJ1-2,TRBV28,-,TGTGCCAGCATAAGTATGGATGGCTACACCTTC,CASISMDGYTF
many,TRBJ2-2,TRBV4-3,-,TGCGCCAGCAGCCAAGGGTGGTTAGGAAACACCGGGGAGCTGTTTTTT,CASSQGWLGNTGELFF
-,TRBJ1-2,TRBV5-1,-,TGCGCCAGCAGTTCCGGGATCCGATTGAACTATGGCTACACCTTC,CASSSGIRLNYGYTF
-,TRBJ2-7,TRBV27,-,TGTGCCAGCACCCCAACCTATACCCCGGGACTGCAGTACTTC,CASTPTYTPGLQYF
-,TRBJ1-4,TRBV28,-,TGTGCCAGCAGTTTACAGGGGAGGGTTGGACATGAAAAACTGTTTTTT,CASSLQGRVGHEKLFF
-,TRBJ2-2,TRBV5-6,-,TGTGCCAGCAGCTTGGACCCGGACACCGGGGAGCTGTTTTTT,CASSLDPDTGELFF
-,TRBJ1-4,TRBV30,-,TGTGCCTGGAGTGGCCAATGGGGAGAAAATCATGAAAAACTGTTTTTT,CAWSGQWGENHEKLFF
-,TRBJ2-5,TRBV9,TRBD2,TGTGCCAGCAGCCGGACTAGCGGGAGGGGGGAGACCCAGTACTTC,CASSRTSGRGETQYF
-,TRBJ1-4,TRBV4-2,TRBD1,TGTGCCAGCAGCCCCCTTTCGGGACAGGGAGGGGAAAAACTGTTTTTT,CASSPLSGQGGEKLFF
-,TRBJ2-5,TRBV7-2,-,TGTGCCAGCAGCTCGTTAAAGGGGGAGACCCAGTACTTC,CASSSLKGETQYF
-,TRBJ1-3,TRBV5-5,-,TGTGCCAGCAGCTCCTGGGGTTGGAGAGGGGACACCATATATTTT,CASSSWGWRGDTIYF
few,TRBJ2-7,TRBV11-3,TRBD2,TGTGCCAGCAGCTTATATTGGGCTAGCGGGCGGTACGAGCAGTACTTC,CASSLYWASGRYEQYF
-,TRBJ2-5,TRBV5-1,-,TGCGCCAGCAGCTTGGGCGGGTCGGTAGAAGAGACCCAGTACTTC,CASSLGGSVEETQYF
-,TRBJ2-7,TRBV7-2,-,TGTGCCAGCAGCTCGGAGGCAGCGGGTGGGGCCTACGAGCAGTACTTC,CASSSEAAGGAYEQYF
once,TRBJ1-1,TRBV11-2,-,TGTGCCAGCAGCCAGGACCCAAGGAGCACTGAAGCTTTCTTT,CASSQDPRSTEAFF
once,TRBJ2-2,TRBV2,-,TGTGCCAGCAGTGAGCTAACTTACGGGGAGCTGTTTTTT,CASSELTYGELFF
-,TRBJ1-5,TRBV19,-,TGTGCCAGTAGTTCCCGTGACACGTCCTCATCTCAGCCCCAGCATTTT,CASSSRDTSSSQPQHF
-,TRBJ2-7,TRBV7-3,-,TGTGCCAGCAGCTTATTGTCGGGGTTTGAGCAGTACTTC,CASSLLSGFEQYF
few,TRBJ2-7,TRBV5-1,-,TGCGCCAGCAGCTTGGCGCGAGGCGGCGAGCAGTACTTC,CASSLARGGEQYF
-,TRBJ1-1,TRBV9,-,TGTGCCAGCAGCACGGACAGCAGGAACACTGAAGCTTTCTTT,CASSTDSRNTEAFF
-,TRBJ2-3,TRBV5-1,-,TGCGCCAGCAGCCAAGACCTCACAGATACGCAGTATTTT,CASSQDLTDTQYF
few,TRBJ2-7,TRBV18,-,TGTGCCAGCTCACGGGTGACTCAGGGGTCCGCTGCGTTTGAGCAGTACTTC,CASSRVTQGSAAFEQYF
-,TRBJ2-3,TRBV11-2,-,TGTGCCAGCAGCTTCCGACAGGGACTCACAGATACGCAGTATTTT,CASSFRQGLTDTQYF
-,TRBJ2-1,TRBV28,TRBD2,TGTGCCAGCAGTTTAGCTAGCGGGAGGGCCTTCGATGAGCAGTTCTTC,CASSLASGRAFDEQFF
-,TRBJ2-1,TRBV4-1,TRBD2,TGCGCCAGCAGCCAAGTGACTAGCGGGAGCTCCTACAATGAGCAGTTCTTC,CASSQVTSGSSYNEQFF
few,TRBJ2-7,TRBV5-4,-,TGTGCCAGCAGCCAAGACGAGGGGCAGGGCGTCGACGAGCAGTACTTC,CASSQDEGQGVDEQYF
-,TRBJ1-1,TRBV5-6,-,TGTGCCAGCAGGTGGGGGGGACTCATGAACACTGAAGCTTTCTTT,CASRWGGLMNTEAFF
-,TRBJ2-2,TRBV9,-,TGTGCCAGCAGCTCCCCGAATACCGGGGAGCTGTTTTTT,CASSSPNTGELFF
few,TRBJ1-1,TRBV7-9,-,TGTGCCAGCAGCTTTGGCAGAAGTGAAGCTTTCTTT,CASSFGRSEAFF
-,TRBJ2-7,TRBV6-1,-,TGTGCCAGCAAGGGCGAGGGTTTGGGCGAGCAGTACTTC,CASKGEGLGEQYF
-,TRBJ1-5,TRBV19,-,TGTGCCAGTAGTAAACTTAATCAGCCCCAGCATTTT,CASSKLNQPQHF
-,TRBJ1-2,TRBV11-2,-,TGTGCCAGCAGCTCATTAAGACAGGCATTGAACTATGGCTACACCTTC,CASSSLRQALNYGYTF
many,TRBJ2-3,TRBV11-3,-,TGTGCCAGCAGCCTAGGGGGAACCACAGATACGCAGTATTTT,CASSLGGTTDTQYF
-,TRBJ2-1,TRBV19,-,TGTGCCAGTAGTACCGGACGAGGTTGGGGTGAGCAGTTCTTC,CASSTGRGWGEQFF
-,TRBJ2-3,TRBV11-2,TRBD2,TGTGCCAGCAGCCCATTGGCGGGAGGCGAAGGAGATACGCAGTATTTT,CASSPLAGGEGDTQYF
-,TRBJ1-4,TRBV27,TRBD1,TGTGCCAGCAGTTCGCCCTCGACAGGGGCGAGAGAAAAACTGTTTTTT,CASSSPSTGAREKLFF
-,TRBJ1-4,TRBV5-1,-,TGCGCCAGCAGACTCCGTACAGATTACACAACTAATGAAAAACTGTTTTTT,CASRLRTDYTTNEKLFF
-,TRBJ2-1,TRBV28,TRBD1,TGTGCCAGCAGTTCGGACAGGGGATACTACAATGAGCAGTTCTTC,CASSSDRGYYNEQFF
-,TRBJ2-3,TRBV4-3,TRBD2,TGCGCCAGCAGCCAAGATTACCTAGCGGCCCCCACAGATACGCAGTATTTT,CASSQDYLAAPTDTQYF
-,TRBJ1-1,TRBV4-2,TRBD1,TGTGCCAGCAGCCAAGGCTCCAGGGGGCTGAGGATGAACACTGAAGCTTTCTTT,CASSQGSRGLRMNTEAFF
-,TRBJ2-7,TRBV15,TRBD1,TGTGCCACCAGCAGAGATCCCCCGGGACAGGGGATATATGAGCAGTACTTC,CATSRDPPGQGIYEQYF
once,TRBJ1-1,TRBV4-1,TRBD1,TGCGCCAGCAGCCAATACAGGGGTGAAGCTTTCTTT,CASSQYRGEAFF
-,TRBJ1-5,TRBV5-6,-,TGTGCCAGCAGCTCGTGGGGGTTGATCAATCAGCCCCAGCATTTT,CASSSWGLINQPQHF
-,TRBJ2-3,TRBV11-3,-,TGTGCCAGCAGCTTAGGGGCCGGCGGGAGACAGGAGGATACGCAGTATTTT,CASSLGAGGRQEDTQYF
-,TRBJ2-7,TRBV4-1,TRBD2,TGCGCCAGCAGCCGACTCGGGAGGCTCGACGAGCAGTACTTC,CASSRLGRLDEQYF
-,TRBJ2-3,TRBV28,TRBD1,TGTGCCAGCAGTTTAGGGGCGGCCGGGACAGGGGTTGATACGCAGTATTTT,CASSLGAAGTGVDTQYF
-,TRBJ2-7,TRBV27,TRBD1,TGTGCCAGCAGTTCTGAGACAGGGGTTTTCTACGAGCAGTACTTC,CASSSETGVFYEQYF
-,TRBJ2-3,TRBV29-1,-,TGCAGCGTTATCAGCGCGTTTAGCACAGATACGCAGTATTTT,CSVISAFSTDTQYF
-,TRBJ2-7,TRBV6-6,-,TGTGCCAGCAGCCCGTCGGCGGGGAGGACTTACGAGCAGTACTTC,CASSPSAGRTYEQYF